This T cell receptor beta chain was retrieved from a study of CD8+CD57+ T cells in acquired aplastic anemia. The length of the CDR3 is 13 residues. The ends were cut back, 6 bases at V and 6 bases at J, with 18 bases in the middle. CDR1 is SQVTM and CDR2 is ANQGSEA in the germline V gene. Sequenced patients had shown CD8+CD57+ cell expansion by flow cytometry. Each patient carried a diagnosis of severe acquired aplastic anemia. By the time of blood sampling, patients had still received no therapy. Using genomic DNA as the template, TCR beta VDJ and CDR3 profiling was carried out. TCRdb passed the reads through MiXCR, listing each CDR3 protein once. The sample consists of 160,000 or so distinct CDR3 sequences, roughly 48% of them appearing once.

The sequenced material came from sorted CD4+, CD8+, or CD8+CD57+ T cells (not recorded which) from PBMCs. The receptor was derived from a human donor with aplastic anemia. This sequence joins TRBV29-1 and TRBJ2-7; TRBD1 might be the D (6 bases). The CDR3 DNA follows: TGCAGCGTCAACCCCGGGACAAATCGCGAGCAGTACTTC. Its translation is CSVNPGTNREQYF.